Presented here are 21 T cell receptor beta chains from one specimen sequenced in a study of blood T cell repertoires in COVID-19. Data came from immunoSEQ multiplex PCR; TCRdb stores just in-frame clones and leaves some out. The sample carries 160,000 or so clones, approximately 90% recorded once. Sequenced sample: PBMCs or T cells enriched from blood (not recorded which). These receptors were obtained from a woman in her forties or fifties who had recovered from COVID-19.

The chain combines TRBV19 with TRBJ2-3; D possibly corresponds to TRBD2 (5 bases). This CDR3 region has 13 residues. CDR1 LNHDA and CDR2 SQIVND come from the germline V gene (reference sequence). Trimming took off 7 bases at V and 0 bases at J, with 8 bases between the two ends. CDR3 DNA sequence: TGTGCCAGTACGCCGGGGAGCACAGATACGCAGTATTTT. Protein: CASTPGSTDTQYF.

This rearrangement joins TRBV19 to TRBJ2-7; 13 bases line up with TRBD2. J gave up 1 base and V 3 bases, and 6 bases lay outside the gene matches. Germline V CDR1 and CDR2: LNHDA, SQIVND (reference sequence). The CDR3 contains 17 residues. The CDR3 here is CASSIGLAGALSYEQYF. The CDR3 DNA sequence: TGTGCCAGTAGTATCGGACTAGCGGGGGCCCTTTCCTACGAGCAGTACTTC.

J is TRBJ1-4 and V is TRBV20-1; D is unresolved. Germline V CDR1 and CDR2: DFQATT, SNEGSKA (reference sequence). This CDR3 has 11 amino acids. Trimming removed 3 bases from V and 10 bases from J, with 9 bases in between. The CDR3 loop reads CSASTEGKLFF. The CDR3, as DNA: TGCAGTGCTAGTACGGAGGGAAAACTGTTTTTT.

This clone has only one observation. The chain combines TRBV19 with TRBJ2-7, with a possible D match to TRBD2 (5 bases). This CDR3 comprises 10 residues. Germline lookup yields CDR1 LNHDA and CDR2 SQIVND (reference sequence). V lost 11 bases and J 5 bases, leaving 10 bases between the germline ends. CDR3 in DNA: TGTGCCGTTGGGGAGAACGAGCAGTACTTC. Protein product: CAVGENEQYF. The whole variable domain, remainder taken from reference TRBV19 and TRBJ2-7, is DGGITQSPKYLFRKEGQNVTLSCEQNLNHDAMYWYRQDPGQGLRLIYYSQIVNDFQKGDIAEGYSVSREKKESFPLTVTSAQKNPTAFYLCAVGENEQYFGPGTRLTVT.

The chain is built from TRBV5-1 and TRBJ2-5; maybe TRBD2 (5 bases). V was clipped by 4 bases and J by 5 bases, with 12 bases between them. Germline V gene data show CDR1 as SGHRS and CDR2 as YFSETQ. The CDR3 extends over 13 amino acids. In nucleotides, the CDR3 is TGCGCCAGCAGCATTACTAGGATGGAGACCCAGTACTTC. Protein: CASSITRMETQYF. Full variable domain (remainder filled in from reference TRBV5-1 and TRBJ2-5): KAGVTQTPRYLIKTRGQQVTLSCSPISGHRSVSWYQQTPGQGLQFLFEYFSETQRNKGNFPGRFSGRQFSNSRSEMNVSTLELGDSALYLCASSITRMETQYFGPGTRLLVL.

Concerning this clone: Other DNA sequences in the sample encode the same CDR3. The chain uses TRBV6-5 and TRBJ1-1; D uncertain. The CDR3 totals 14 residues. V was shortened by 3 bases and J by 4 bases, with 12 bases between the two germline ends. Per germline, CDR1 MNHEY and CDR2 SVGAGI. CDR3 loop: CASSYVPGSTEAFF. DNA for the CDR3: TGTGCCAGCAGTTATGTCCCGGGGAGCACTGAAGCTTTCTTT.

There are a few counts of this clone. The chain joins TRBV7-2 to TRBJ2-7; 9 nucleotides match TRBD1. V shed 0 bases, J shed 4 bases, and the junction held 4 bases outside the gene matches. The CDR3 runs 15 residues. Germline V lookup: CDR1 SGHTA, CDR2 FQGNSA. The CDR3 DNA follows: TGTGCCAGCAGCTTAGCTGGGACAGGGTCATACGAGCAGTACTTC. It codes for CASSLAGTGSYEQYF.

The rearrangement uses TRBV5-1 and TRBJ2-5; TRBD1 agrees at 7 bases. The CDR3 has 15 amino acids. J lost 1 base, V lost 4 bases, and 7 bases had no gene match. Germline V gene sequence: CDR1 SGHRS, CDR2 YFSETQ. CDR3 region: CASSDGTAIQETQYF. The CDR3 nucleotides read TGCGCCAGCAGCGACGGGACAGCGATCCAAGAGACCCAGTACTTC.

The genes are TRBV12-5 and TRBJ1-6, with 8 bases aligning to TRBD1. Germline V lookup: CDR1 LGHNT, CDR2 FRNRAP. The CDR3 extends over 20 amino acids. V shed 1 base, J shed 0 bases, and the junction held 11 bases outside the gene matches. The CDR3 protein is CASGLAPLGQGHSYNSPLHF. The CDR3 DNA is TGTGCTAGTGGTTTGGCACCGCTAGGACAGGGACACTCCTATAATTCACCCCTCCACTTT.

This chain's CDR3 is CASSLNRVPYGYTF. For the CDR3, the DNA is TGTGCCAGCAGTCTCAACAGGGTGCCCTATGGCTACACCTTC. The chain couples TRBV27 to TRBJ1-2; weak D call: TRBD1 (6 bases). V was shortened by 5 bases and J by 4 bases, with 14 bases between the two germline ends. CDR1 and CDR2 from the germline V gene are MNHEY and SMNVEV (reference sequence). This CDR3 region has 14 residues.

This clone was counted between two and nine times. Here the CDR3 reads CASSYGQGQGGYTF. The CDR3 DNA reads as TGTGCCAGCAGTTACGGACAGGGGCAGGGAGGCTACACCTTC. The chain recombines TRBV6-5 with TRBJ1-2; 9 bases fit TRBD1. The CDR3 has 14 residues. The junction had 6 bases not matched to a gene; V was cut back by 2 bases and J by 8 bases. From germline, CDR1 is MNHEY and CDR2 SVGAGI.

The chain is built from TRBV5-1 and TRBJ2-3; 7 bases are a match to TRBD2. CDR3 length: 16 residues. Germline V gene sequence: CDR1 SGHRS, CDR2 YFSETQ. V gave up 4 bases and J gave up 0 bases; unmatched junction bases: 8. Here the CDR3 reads CASSPTAGISTDTQYF. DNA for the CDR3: TGCGCCAGCAGCCCTACAGCGGGAATTAGCACAGATACGCAGTATTTT.

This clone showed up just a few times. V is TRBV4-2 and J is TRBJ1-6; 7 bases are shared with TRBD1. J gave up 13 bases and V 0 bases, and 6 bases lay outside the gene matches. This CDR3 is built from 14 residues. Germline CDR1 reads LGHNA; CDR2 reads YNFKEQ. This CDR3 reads CASSQDFRGIPLHF. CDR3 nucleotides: TGTGCCAGCAGCCAAGACTTCAGGGGGATCCCCCTCCACTTT.

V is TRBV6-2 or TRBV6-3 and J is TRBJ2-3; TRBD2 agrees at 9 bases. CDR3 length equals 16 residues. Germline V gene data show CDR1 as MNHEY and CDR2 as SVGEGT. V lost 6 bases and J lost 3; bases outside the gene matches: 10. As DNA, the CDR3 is TGTGCCAGCAGCCTCCCGACTAGCGGATATACAGATACGCAGTATTTT. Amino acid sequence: CASSLPTSGYTDTQYF.

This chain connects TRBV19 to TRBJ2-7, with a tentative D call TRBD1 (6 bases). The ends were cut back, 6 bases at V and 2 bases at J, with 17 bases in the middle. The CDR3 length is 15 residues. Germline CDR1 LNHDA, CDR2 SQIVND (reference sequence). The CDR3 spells CASRLTGNNPYEQYF. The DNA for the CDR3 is TGTGCCAGTAGGCTCACAGGGAATAACCCCTACGAGCAGTACTTC.

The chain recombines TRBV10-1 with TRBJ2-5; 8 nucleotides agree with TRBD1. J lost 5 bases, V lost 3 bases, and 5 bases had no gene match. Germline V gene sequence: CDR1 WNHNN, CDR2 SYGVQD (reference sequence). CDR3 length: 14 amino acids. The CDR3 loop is CASSDRTGNETQYF. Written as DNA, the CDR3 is TGCGCCAGCAGTGATCGGACAGGGAACGAGACCCAGTACTTC.

The CDR3 is CASSLLPGAPDYGYTF. CDR3 in DNA: TGTGCCAGCAGTTTATTACCGGGAGCCCCAGACTATGGCTACACCTTC. The chain couples TRBV27 to TRBJ1-2; D unresolved. Per the germline V gene, CDR1 is MNHEY and CDR2 is SMNVEV (reference sequence). This CDR3 comprises 16 residues. Trimming removed 1 base at V and 3 bases at J, with 15 bases between.

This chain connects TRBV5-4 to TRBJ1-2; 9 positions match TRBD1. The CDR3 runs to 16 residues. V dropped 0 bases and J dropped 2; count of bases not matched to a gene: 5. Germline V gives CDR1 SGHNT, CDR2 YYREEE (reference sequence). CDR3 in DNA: TGTGCCAGCAGCTTGGCCCCGGACAGGGGAAACTATGGCTACACCTTC. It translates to CASSLAPDRGNYGYTF.

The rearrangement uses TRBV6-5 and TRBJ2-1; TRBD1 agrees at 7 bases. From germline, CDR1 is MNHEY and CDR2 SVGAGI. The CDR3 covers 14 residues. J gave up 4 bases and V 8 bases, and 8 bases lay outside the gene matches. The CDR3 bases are TGTGCCAGCTCGGGACAGTTTTGGTACAATGAGCAGTTCTTC. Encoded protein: CASSGQFWYNEQFF.

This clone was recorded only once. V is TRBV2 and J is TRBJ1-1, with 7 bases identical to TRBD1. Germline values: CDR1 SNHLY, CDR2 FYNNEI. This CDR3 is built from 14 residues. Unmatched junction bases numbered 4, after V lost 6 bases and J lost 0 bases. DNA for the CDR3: TGTGCCAGCAGAAACCAGGGGGTGAACACTGAAGCTTTCTTT. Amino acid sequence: CASRNQGVNTEAFF.

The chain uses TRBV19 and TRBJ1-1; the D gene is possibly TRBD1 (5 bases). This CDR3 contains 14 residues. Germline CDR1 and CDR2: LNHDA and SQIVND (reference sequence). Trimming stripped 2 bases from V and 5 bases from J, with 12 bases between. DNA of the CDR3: TGTGCCAGTAGTATAAGGGTGGGGGGAACTGAAGCTTTCTTT. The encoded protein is CASSIRVGGTEAFF.